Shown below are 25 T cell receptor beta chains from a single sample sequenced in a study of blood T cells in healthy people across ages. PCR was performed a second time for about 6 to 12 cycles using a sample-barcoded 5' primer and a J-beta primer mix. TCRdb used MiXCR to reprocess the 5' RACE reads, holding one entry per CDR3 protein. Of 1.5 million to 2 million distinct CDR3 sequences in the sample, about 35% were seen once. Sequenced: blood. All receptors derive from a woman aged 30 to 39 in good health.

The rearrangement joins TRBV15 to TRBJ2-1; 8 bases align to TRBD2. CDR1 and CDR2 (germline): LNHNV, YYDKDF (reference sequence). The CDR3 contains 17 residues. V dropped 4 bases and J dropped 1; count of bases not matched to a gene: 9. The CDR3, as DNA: TGTGCCACCAGCACCAGCGGGGGTATCGAATCCTACAATGAGCAGTTCTTC. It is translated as CATSTSGGIESYNEQFF.

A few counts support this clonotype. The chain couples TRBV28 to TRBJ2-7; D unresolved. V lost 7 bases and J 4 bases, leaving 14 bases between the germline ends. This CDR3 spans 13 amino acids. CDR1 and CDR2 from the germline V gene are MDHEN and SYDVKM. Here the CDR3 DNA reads TGTGCCAGCATCATGCACCAAGGGTACGAGCAGTACTTC. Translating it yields CASIMHQGYEQYF.

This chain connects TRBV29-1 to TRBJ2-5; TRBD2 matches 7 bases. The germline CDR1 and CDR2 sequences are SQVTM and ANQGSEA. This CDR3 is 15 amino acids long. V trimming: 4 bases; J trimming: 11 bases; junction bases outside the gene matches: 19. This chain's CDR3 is CSVGKWNLGGYEQYF. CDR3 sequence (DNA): TGCAGCGTTGGGAAGTGGAACCTGGGAGGGTATGAGCAGTACTTC.

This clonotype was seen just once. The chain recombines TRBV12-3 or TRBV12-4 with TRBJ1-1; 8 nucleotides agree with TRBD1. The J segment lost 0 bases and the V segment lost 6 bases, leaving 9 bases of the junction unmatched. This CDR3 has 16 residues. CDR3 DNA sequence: TGTGCCAGCAGCTCTCCCAGGGGACAGGTGAACACTGAAGCTTTCTTT. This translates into CASSSPRGQVNTEAFF.

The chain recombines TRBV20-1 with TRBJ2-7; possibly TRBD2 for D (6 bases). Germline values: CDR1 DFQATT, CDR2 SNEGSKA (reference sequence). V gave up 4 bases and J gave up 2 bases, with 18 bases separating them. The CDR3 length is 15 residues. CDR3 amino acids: CSATRGGTSTYEQYV. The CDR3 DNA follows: TGCAGTGCTACCCGGGGCGGGACGTCTACCTACGAGCAGTACGTC.

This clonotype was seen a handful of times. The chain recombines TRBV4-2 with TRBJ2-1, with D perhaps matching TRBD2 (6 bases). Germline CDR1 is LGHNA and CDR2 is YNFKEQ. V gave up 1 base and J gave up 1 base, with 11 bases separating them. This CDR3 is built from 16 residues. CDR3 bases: TGTGCCAGCAGCCAAGGGATCGGGACTTCCTACAATGAGCAGTTCTTC. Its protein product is CASSQGIGTSYNEQFF.

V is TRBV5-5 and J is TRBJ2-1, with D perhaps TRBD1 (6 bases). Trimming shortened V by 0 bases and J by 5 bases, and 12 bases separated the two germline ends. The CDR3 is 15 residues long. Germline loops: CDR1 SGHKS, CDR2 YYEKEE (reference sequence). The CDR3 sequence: CASSLVGDIDNEQFF. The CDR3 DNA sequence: TGTGCCAGCAGCTTGGTGGGGGACATAGACAATGAGCAGTTCTTC.

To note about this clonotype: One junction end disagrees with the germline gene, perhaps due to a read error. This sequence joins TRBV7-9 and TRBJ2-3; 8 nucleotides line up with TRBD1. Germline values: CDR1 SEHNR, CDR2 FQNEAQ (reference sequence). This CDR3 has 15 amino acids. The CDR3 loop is CASSVATGVSDTQYF. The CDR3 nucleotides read TGTGCCAGCAGCGTAGCGACAGGGGTATCAGATACGCAGTATTTT.

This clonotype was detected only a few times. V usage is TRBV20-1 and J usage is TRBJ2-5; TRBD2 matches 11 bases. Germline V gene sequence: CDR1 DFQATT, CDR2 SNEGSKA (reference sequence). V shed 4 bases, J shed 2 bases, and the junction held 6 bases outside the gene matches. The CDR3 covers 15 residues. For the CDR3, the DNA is TGCAGTGCTATCCTAGCGGGGGGTTCTCAAGAGACCCAGTACTTC. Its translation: CSAILAGGSQETQYF.

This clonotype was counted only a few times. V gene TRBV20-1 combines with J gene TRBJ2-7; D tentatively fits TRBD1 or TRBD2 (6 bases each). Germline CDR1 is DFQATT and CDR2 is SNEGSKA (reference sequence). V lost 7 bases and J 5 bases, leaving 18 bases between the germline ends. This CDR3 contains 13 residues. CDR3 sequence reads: CSVRRGAVDEQYF. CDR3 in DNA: TGCAGTGTTCGAAGGGGGGCCGTCGACGAGCAGTACTTC.

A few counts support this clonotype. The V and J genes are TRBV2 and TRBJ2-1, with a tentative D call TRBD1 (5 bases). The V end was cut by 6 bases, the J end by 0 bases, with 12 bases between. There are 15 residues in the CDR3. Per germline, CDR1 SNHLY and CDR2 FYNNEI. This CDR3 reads CASRIDSSSYNEQFF. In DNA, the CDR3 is TGTGCCAGCAGAATAGACAGTAGCTCCTACAATGAGCAGTTCTTC. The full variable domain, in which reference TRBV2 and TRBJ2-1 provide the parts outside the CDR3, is EPEVTQTPSHQVTQMGQEVILRCVPISNHLYFYWYRQILGQKVEFLVSFYNNEISEKSEIFDDQFSVERPDGSNFTLKIRSTKLEDSAMYFCASRIDSSSYNEQFFGPGTRLTVL.

Written as DNA, the CDR3 is TGTGCCAGCAGTCAACAGGGAGTAATCTATGGCTACACCTTC. Translating gives CASSQQGVIYGYTF. The chain links TRBV5-6 to TRBJ1-2; possible D gene TRBD1, 6 bases. V was clipped by 5 bases and J by 4 bases, with 15 bases between them. Germline CDR1 is SGHDT and CDR2 is YYEEEE. This CDR3 region has 14 residues. The whole variable domain, filled in from reference TRBV5-6 and TRBJ1-2, reads DAGVTQSPTHLIKTRGQQVTLRCSPKSGHDTVSWYQQALGQGPQFIFQYYEEEERQRGNFPDRFSGHQFPNYSSELNVNALLLGDSALYLCASSQQGVIYGYTFGSGTRLTVV.

In DNA, the CDR3 is TGTGCCAGCAGCCCCGTAGCTCGGGGACTAGCGGGGGGAGATACGCAGTATTTT. Translating gives CASSPVARGLAGGDTQYF. The chain employs TRBV9 and TRBJ2-3, with TRBD2 matching over 15 bases. Looked up from germline, CDR1 is SGDLS and CDR2 is YYNGEE. The CDR3 consists of 18 residues. V was clipped by 4 bases and J by 5 bases; unmatched bases: 11. Full variable domain (rest looked up from reference TRBV9 and TRBJ2-3): DSGVTQTPKHLITATGQRVTLRCSPRSGDLSVYWYQQSLDQGLQFLIQYYNGEERAKGNILERFSAQQFPDLHSELNLSSLELGDSALYFCASSPVARGLAGGDTQYFGPGTRLTVL.

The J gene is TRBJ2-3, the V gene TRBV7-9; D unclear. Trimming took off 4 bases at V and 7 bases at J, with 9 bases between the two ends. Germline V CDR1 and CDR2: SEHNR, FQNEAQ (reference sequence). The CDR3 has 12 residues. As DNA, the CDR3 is TGTGCCAGCAGCTCGGCGATCTATACGCAGTATTTT. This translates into CASSSAIYTQYF.

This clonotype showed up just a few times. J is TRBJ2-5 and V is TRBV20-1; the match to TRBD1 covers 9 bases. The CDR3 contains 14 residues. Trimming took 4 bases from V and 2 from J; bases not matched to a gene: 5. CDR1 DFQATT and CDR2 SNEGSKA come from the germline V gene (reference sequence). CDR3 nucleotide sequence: TGCAGTGCTAACAGAGGGACAGGGCAAGAGACCCAGTACTTC. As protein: CSANRGTGQETQYF.

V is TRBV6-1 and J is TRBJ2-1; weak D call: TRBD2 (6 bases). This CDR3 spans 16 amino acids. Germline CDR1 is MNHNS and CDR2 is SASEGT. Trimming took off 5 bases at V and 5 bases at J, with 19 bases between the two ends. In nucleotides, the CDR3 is TGTGCCAGCAGTCTGAGGCGGGGCCCGCCGAACAATGAGCAGTTCTTC. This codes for CASSLRRGPPNNEQFF.

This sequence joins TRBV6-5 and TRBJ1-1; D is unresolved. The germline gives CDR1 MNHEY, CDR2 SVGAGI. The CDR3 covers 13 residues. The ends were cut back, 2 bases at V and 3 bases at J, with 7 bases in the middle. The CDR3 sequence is CASSYPGDTEAFF. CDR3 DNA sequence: TGTGCCAGCAGTTACCCCGGGGACACTGAAGCTTTCTTT.

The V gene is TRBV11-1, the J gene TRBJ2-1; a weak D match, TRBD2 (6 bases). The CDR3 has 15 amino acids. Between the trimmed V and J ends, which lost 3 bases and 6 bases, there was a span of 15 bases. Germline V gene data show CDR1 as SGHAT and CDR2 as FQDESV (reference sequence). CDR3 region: CASSLTERVGNEQFF. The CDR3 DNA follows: TGTGCCAGCAGCTTGACAGAGCGGGTAGGCAATGAGCAGTTCTTC. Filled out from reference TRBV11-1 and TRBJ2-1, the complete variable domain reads EAEVAQSPRYKITEKSQAVAFWCDPISGHATLYWYRQILGQGPELLVQFQDESVVDDSQLPKDRFSAERLKGVDSTLKIQPAELGDSAMYLCASSLTERVGNEQFFGPGTRLTVL.

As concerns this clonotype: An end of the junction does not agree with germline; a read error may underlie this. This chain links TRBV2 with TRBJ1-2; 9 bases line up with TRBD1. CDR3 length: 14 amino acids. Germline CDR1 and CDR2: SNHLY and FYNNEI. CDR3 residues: CACSDWTGEYGYTF. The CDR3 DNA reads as TGTGCCTGCAGTGACTGGACAGGGGAATATGGCTACACCTTC.

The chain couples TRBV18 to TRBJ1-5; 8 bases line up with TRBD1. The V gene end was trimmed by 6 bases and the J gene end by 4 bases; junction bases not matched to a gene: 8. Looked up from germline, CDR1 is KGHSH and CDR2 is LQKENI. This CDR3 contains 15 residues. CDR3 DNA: TGTGCCAGCTCGTTGCAGGGGGCAGGTAATCAGCCCCAGCATTTT. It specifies CASSLQGAGNQPQHF.

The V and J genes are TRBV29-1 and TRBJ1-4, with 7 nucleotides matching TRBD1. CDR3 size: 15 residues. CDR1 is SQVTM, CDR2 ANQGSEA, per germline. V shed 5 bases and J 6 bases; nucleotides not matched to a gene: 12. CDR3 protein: CSVLVWDSRDEKLFF. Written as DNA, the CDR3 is TGCAGCGTTCTTGTATGGGACAGCCGGGATGAAAAACTGTTTTTT.

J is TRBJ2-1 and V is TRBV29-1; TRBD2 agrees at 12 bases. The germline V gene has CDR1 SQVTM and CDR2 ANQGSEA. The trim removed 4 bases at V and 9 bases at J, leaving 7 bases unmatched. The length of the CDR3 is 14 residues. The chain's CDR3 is CSVVPSGRVGEQFF. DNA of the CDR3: TGCAGCGTTGTCCCTAGCGGGAGGGTCGGTGAGCAGTTCTTC.

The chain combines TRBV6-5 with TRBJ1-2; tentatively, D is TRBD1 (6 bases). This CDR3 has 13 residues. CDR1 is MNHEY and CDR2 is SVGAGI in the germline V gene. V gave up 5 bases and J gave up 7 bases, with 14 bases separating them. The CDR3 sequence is CASSPLGTFGYTF. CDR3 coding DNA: TGTGCCAGCAGTCCCCTCGGGACATTTGGCTACACCTTC.

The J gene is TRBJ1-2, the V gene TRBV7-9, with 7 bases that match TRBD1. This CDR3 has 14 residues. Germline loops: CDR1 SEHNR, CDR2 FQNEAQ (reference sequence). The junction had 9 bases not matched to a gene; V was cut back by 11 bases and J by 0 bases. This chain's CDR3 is CAGRGTATNYGYTF. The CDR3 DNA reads TGTGCCGGCCGAGGGACAGCGACTAACTATGGCTACACCTTC.

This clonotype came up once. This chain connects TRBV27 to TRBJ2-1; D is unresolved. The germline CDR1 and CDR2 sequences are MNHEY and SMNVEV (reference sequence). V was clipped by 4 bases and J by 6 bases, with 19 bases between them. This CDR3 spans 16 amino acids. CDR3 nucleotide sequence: TGTGCCAGCAGTTCATTGGCCCCGGTTAGCTTCAATGAGCAGTTCTTC. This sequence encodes CASSSLAPVSFNEQFF.